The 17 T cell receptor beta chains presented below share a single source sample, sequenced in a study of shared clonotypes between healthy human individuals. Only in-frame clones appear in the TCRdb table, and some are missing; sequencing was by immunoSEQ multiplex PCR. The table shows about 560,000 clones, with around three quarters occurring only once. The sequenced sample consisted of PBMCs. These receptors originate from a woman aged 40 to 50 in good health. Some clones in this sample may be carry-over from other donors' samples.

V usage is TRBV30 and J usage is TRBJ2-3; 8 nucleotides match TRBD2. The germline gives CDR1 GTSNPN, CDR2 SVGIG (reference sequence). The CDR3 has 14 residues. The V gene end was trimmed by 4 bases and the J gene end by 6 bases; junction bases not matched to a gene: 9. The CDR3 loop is CAWMGQRELDTQYF. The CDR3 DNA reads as TGTGCCTGGATGGGTCAGCGGGAGTTGGATACGCAGTATTTT. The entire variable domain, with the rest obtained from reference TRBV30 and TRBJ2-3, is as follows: SQTIHQWPATLVQPVGSPLSLECTVEGTSNPNLYWYRQAAGRGLQLLFYSVGIGQISSEVPQNLSASRPQDRQFILSSKKLLLSDSGFYLCAWMGQRELDTQYFGPGTRLTVL.

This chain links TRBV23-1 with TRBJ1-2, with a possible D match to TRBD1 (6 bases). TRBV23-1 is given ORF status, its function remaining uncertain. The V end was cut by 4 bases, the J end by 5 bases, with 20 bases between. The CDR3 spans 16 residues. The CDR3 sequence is CASSPPAGGGGYGYTF. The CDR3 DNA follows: TGCGCCAGCAGTCCTCCTGCGGGGGGCGGAGGGTATGGCTACACCTTC.

In nucleotides, the CDR3 is TGTGCCTGGAGTCACGCCGGACCCCAGCCCCAGCATTTT. Amino acids: CAWSHAGPQPQHF. The V gene is TRBV30, the J gene TRBJ1-5; no clear D gene. The CDR3 length is 13 residues. Trimming took 2 bases from V and 7 from J, leaving 12 bases between them. In germline, CDR1 is GTSNPN, CDR2 SVGIG (reference sequence).

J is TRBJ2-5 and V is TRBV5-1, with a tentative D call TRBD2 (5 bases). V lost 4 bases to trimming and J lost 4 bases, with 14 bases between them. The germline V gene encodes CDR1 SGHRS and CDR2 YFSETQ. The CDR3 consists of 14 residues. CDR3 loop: CASSNRGQGETQYF. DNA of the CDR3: TGCGCCAGCAGCAACCGAGGGCAAGGAGAGACCCAGTACTTC. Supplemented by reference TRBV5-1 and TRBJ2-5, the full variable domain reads KAGVTQTPRYLIKTRGQQVTLSCSPISGHRSVSWYQQTPGQGLQFLFEYFSETQRNKGNFPGRFSGRQFSNSRSEMNVSTLELGDSALYLCASSNRGQGETQYFGPGTRLLVL.

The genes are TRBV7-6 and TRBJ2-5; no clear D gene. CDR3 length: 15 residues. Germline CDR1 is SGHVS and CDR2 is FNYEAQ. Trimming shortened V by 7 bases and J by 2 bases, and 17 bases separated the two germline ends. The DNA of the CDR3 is TGTGCCAGCACCAAACGGCCCCGTGCGCAAGAGACCCAGTACTTC. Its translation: CASTKRPRAQETQYF.

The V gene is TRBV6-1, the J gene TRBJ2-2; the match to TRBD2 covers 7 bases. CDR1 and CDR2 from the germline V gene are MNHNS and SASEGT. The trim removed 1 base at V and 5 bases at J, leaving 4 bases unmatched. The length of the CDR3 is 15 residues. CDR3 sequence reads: CASSEGGGDTGELFF. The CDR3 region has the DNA TGTGCCAGCAGTGAAGGCGGGGGAGATACCGGGGAGCTGTTTTTT.

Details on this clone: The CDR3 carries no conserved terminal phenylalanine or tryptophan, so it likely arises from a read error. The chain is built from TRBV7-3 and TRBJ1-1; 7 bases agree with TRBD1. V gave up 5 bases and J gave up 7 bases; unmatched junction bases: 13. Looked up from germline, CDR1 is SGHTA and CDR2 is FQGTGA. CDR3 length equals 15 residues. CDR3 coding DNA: TGTGCCAGCAGCCTATCCCCCGACAGGGATAGTGAAGCTTTCCTT. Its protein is CASSLSPDRDSEAFL.

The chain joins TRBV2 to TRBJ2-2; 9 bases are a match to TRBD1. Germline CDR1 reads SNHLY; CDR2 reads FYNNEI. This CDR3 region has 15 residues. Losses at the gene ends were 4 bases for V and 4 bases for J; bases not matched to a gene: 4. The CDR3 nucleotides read TGTGCCAGCAGTGCACAGGGGGCGGGCACCGGGGAGCTGTTTTTT. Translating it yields CASSAQGAGTGELFF.

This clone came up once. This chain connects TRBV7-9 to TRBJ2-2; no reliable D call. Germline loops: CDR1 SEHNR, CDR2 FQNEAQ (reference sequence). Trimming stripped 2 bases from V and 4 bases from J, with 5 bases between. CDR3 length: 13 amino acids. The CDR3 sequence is CASSLTGTGELFF. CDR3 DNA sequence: TGTGCCAGCAGCTTAACCGGCACCGGGGAGCTGTTTTTT.

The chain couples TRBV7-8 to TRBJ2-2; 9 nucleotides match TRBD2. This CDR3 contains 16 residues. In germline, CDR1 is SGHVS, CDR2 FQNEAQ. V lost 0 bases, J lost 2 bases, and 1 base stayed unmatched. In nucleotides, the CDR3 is TGTGCCAGCAGCTTAGCTAGCGGGAGAAACACCGGGGAGCTGTTTTTT. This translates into CASSLASGRNTGELFF.

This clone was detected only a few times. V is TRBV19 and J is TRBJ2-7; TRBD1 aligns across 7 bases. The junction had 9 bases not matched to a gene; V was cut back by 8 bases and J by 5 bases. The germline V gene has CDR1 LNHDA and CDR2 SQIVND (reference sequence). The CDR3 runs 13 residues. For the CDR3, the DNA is TGTGCCAGTGGCGCCGGGACAGCTAACGAGCAGTACTTC. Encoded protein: CASGAGTANEQYF. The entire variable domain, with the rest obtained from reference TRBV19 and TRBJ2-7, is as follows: DGGITQSPKYLFRKEGQNVTLSCEQNLNHDAMYWYRQDPGQGLRLIYYSQIVNDFQKGDIAEGYSVSREKKESFPLTVTSAQKNPTAFYLCASGAGTANEQYFGPGTRLTVT.

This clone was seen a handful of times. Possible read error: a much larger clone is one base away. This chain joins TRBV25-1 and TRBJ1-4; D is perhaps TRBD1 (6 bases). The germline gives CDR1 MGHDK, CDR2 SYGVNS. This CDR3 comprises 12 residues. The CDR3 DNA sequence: TGTGCCGGCAGTGGTCGGTCAGGACAGCTGTTTTTT. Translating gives CAGSGRSGQLFF. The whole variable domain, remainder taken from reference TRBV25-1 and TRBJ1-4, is EADIYQTPRYLVIGTGKKITLECSQTMGHDKMYWYQQDPGMELHLIHYSYGVNSTEKGDLSSESTVSRIRTEHFPLTLESARPSHTSQYLCAGSGRSGQLFFGSGTQLSVL.

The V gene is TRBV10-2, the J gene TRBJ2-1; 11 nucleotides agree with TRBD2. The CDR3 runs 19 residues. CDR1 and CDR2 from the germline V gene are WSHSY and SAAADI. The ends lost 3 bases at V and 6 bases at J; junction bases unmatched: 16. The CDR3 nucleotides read TGCGCCAGCAGTGAATGGTTGACTAGCGGGATAGGGAGGGGCAATGAGCAGTTCTTC. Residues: CASSEWLTSGIGRGNEQFF.

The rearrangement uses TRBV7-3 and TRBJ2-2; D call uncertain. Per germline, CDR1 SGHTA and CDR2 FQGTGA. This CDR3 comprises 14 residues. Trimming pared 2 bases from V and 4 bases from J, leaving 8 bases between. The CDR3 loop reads CASSLVAVTGELFF. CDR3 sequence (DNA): TGTGCCAGCAGCTTAGTGGCGGTCACCGGGGAGCTGTTTTTT.

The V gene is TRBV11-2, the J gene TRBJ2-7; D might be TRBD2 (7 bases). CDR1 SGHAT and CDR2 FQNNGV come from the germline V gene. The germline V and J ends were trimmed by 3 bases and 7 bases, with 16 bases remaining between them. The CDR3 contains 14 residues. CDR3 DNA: TGTGCCAGCAGCTTCGGGGGGCAGGGCGGTGAGCAGTACTTC. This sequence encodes CASSFGGQGGEQYF.

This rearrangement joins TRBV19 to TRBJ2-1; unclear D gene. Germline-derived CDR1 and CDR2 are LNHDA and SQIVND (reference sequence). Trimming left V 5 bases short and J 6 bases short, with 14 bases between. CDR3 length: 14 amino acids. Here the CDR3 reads CASSGRRPVNEQFF. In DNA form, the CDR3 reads TGTGCCAGTAGTGGACGACGGCCAGTCAATGAGCAGTTCTTC.

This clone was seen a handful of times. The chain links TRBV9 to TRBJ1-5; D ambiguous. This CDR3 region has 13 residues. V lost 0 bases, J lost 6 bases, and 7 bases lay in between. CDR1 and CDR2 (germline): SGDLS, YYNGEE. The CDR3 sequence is CASSVDSFQPQHF. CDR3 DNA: TGTGCCAGCAGCGTAGACAGCTTTCAGCCCCAGCATTTT.